Sequencing of this TCR beta chain was carried out in a study of cytomegalovirus exposure and HLA in healthy donors. Study background: Both the 120 validation repertoires and the roughly 700 first-cohort repertoires used the same platform, as reported by a later analysis. Study findings and constraints: Associated with cytomegalovirus, according to the listing, were around 160 TCR beta chains. According to a subsequent analysis, TCR clusters from the first cohort were inclined to appear together in the 120 validation repertoires.

Clones were read by immunoSEQ multiplex PCR, and TCRdb kept only the in-frame ones, dropping some. The data contain 200,000 or so clones, about nine tenths of them singletons. The CDR3 consists of 18 residues. Per germline, CDR1 MGHRA and CDR2 YSYEKL. The ends lost 1 base at V and 1 base at J; junction bases unmatched: 11. This clone was recorded once. Antigen: not known. The chain employs TRBV4-1 and TRBJ1-1, with 8 bases fitting TRBD1. The sequenced material came from PBMCs. The sequence was obtained from a woman aged 18-30 years in good health and CMV-seropositive. CDR3 coding DNA: TGCGCCAGCAGCCAAGGGGGAATTGCAGGGGGCAAGAACACTGAAGCTTTCTTT. This sequence encodes CASSQGGIAGGKNTEAFF.